The text below deals with one TCR beta chain. Its antigen is currently not known. No much larger clonotype is one base removed from it; base qualities were not supplied. Reading the germline V gene gives CDR1 SGHNT and CDR2 YENEEA. The CDR3 measures 14 amino acids from cysteine to phenylalanine. Of the read, only the CDR3 DNA is kept; its 42 bases are in frame from base 1. V and J are trimmed by 5 bases and 3 bases, and the gene matches miss 6 bases of the junction. The sample belongs to a study of cytomegalovirus exposure and HLA in healthy donors (dated by TCRdb to the late 2010s). Regarding the study in general: An earlier analysis of around 600 of the donors reported 250 to 300 Gb of sequence data and some 120 million unique TCR beta sequences from 150 million to 200 million T cells. Roughly 5 DR-DQ haplotypes were treated as single units for association and clustering because of strong linkage in the cohort. The study profiled the T cell repertoires of under 700 subjects by immunosequencing and related them to cytomegalovirus serostatus. Donor age, sex, ethnicity and CMV serostatus were compiled alongside the repertoire data. To predict cytomegalovirus infection status, the study combined high-throughput TCR immunosequencing, statistical association of individual TCRs with disease status, and machine learning. In an earlier analysis of around 540 of the donors, high-throughput TCR beta sequencing was used to judge whether each TCR beta V gene segment behaved as functional or pseudogenic. All discovery cohort repertoires had been generated using a single sequencing platform. Typing coverage differed by locus: A, B, C, DRB1 and DQB1 were typed in about 629-640 donors, DQA1 in approximately 520, DPA1 in some 570, and DPB1 in just under 480. To study patterns of TCR occurrence, a later analysis re-analyzed previously published TCR beta repertoires from 550 to 800 donors and added high-resolution HLA genotyping. In addition to the first cohort of hundreds of subjects, a separate validation cohort of under 150 different subjects was used. Genome-wide SNP genotypes for about 60% of the roughly 670 donors were used in a later genetic analysis, which treated that subset as a discovery cohort. Among several hundred genotyped donors of the cohort, an average of around 250,000 unique TCR beta nucleotide sequences was sequenced per donor, of which about 20% were non-productive. The study aimed to test whether signatures of past pathogen exposure could be identified by cataloging public T cell receptors. The genetic ancestry cluster associated with self-reported Caucasian donors included roughly 84% of the roughly 400 genotyped donors. In the later analysis, no new phenotypic data were used to find candidate immune exposures; instead, reliance was placed on TCR beta sequences and their occurrence across donors. Roughly 320 gigabases of sequencing data and around 85 million unique TCR sequences made up an early release that covered approximately 620 HLA-typed donors. Both class I and class II loci were covered by HLA typing, at four-digit resolution. Study-wide conclusions, independent of this receptor: In vitro tests confirmed that three of the cytomegalovirus-associated TCR beta chains recognize cytomegalovirus antigens. The classifier was reported to diagnose cytomegalovirus status with high specificity and sensitivity in both the original and validation cohorts. A later analysis found that most CMV-associated TCR beta chains appeared HLA-restricted, with HLA associations seemingly driven largely by CMV exposure. In the study, approximately 160 TCR beta chains were listed as associated with cytomegalovirus. In this cohort, only TCR beta chains were sequenced, and detectable features were limited by the absence of alpha or paired-chain data. Because counts were too low, 15 to 20 rarely observed V segments, including chromosome 9 orphons, were excluded from the earlier analysis of some 540 of the donors. An earlier analysis of around 600 of the donors showed that most TCR beta V segments appeared in productive rearrangements either about 87% or about 30% of the time, which broadly matched IMGT annotations. Most TCR sequences were seen in very few donors, while some public TCRs were found in many individuals. The authors suggested that the approach could potentially be generalized to other disease states and immunological phenotypes. Specific HLA alleles were associated with 16,951 TCR beta sequences at a false discovery rate of 0.05 in a later analysis. A later analysis found that HLA-associated TCR beta chains were more clonally expanded and had lower generation probabilities than equally common non-associated chains. Immune exposure information for the cohort was limited to CMV serostatus. Sequencing depth was assumed to be roughly uniform across donors in the presence/absence analyses, though that assumption may not hold. Because HLA typing was unavailable for some donors at each locus, only the typed subset was used in association tests. Linkage disequilibrium might explain the correlated functional status among segregating V segments, but an unknown experimental factor could not be excluded. A further reported finding was that TCR beta sequences accurately predicted the HLA-A and HLA-B alleles for most subjects in the first cohort. In a later analysis, the rate of TCR association differed among HLA loci, with DRB1 alleles having the most associated TCRs and HLA-C alleles having the fewest. In a later analysis, several top co-occurrence clusters were reported to appear linked to parvovirus B19, influenza, CMV and Epstein-Barr virus. The 87-base-pair reads could not distinguish some IMGT-functional V segments, including TRBV6-2 and TRBV6-3, so those segments were excluded. According to a later genetic analysis, donors in an Asian-associated ancestry cluster had fewer N-insertions in productive TCRs than the roughly 670-donor mean. An association between a missense DCLRE1C variant and V-gene and J-gene trimming of TCR beta chains was found in a later genetic analysis and replicated in an independent cohort. A cluster of highly shared sequence variants was judged likely to be a technical artifact of the sequencing pipeline. Strong co-occurrence of HLA alleles, especially DR and DQ, made assigning TCR associations to individual alleles difficult.

Library method: the immunoSEQ multiplex PCR assay. The multiplex PCR relied on a mix of 60 forward primers for TCR Vbeta segments and 13 reverse primers for TCR Jbeta segments. Amplification of the CDR3 region of rearranged TCR beta genes was performed with a multiplex PCR assay on genomic DNA. The Illumina HiSeq System was used to sequence the amplified TCR beta libraries as 87-base-pair reads. Per the source publication's procedure: A later analysis tallied 70 million to 100 million unique TCR beta chains across the 666 repertoires, and about 12 million of those chains were shared by two or more donors. To remove PCR and sequencing errors, raw reads were error-corrected and collapsed into unique sequences using a nearest-neighbor algorithm that merged closely related sequences. V, D and J gene segments were assigned by aligning CDR3 sequences to IMGT reference sequences. Each retained sequence needed at least a six-nucleotide match to both a V gene segment and a J gene segment. Rearrangements were called productive when the CDR3 lacked stop codons and stayed in frame with V and J; all others were non-productive. CDR3 was defined according to IMGT convention as the region running from the second conserved V-encoded cysteine to the conserved J-encoded phenylalanine. The earlier analysis of a few hundred of the donors excluded sequences that lacked an unambiguous match to a single V gene segment. An earlier analysis of around 600 of the donors classified V segments as functional when productive rearrangements were above 56.7% and as segregating when the standard deviation between donors was above 5%. A statistical classification framework was built to diagnose cytomegalovirus status from the catalog of TCR beta chain sequences. In a later analysis, V and J genes were assigned by comparing TCR nucleotide sequences against IMGT/GENE-DB human TR gene sequences. A later analysis assigned CDR3 sequences and most-parsimonious VDJ recombination scenarios with the TCRdist pipeline. In a later analysis, each TCR beta chain was defined by its CDR3 amino acid sequence together with its V-gene family, and reads without a unique V-gene family were excluded. To address suspected cross-contamination and a sequencing artifact, a later analysis removed roughly 580 highly shared, low-generation-probability nucleotide sequences. For each public chain, a later analysis derived a clonal expansion index from normalized ranks of inferred template counts within each repertoire. Generation probabilities in a later analysis came from a VDJ recombination model fitted to out-of-frame rearrangements, and those results were checked against IGoR. A later analysis scored TCR-TCR, TCR-HLA and TCR-CMV co-occurrence with hypergeometric tests, applying a repertoire-size bias correction to TCR pairs. To estimate false discovery rates, a later analysis permuted the HLA or CMV assignments 20 times. In a later analysis, co-occurring TCRs were grouped using DBSCAN, with TCRdist sequence similarity added in when clustering inside HLA-allele-positive subsets. Repertoires with fewer than 30,000 or more than 120,000 public chains, plus five repertoires with anomalous nucleotide sharing, were excluded from co-occurrence clustering. TCRdb obtained this table from immuneACCESS and retained in-frame rearrangements with V and J assigned. These tables miss some clones; where compared with another copy, unresolved V genes account for less than half of the shortfall, and the remainder is unexplained. The DNA was the basis for D and trimming; V, J and clone size are from that table. For this sample the table gives about 200,000 clones, of which about 13% were detected only once. In total, the top ten clones hold 7.5% to 10% of the sample.

The cohort consisted of fewer than 700 healthy bone marrow donors. All cohort members were sampled while nominally healthy, although unrecorded immune exposures were likely present. The donor tested CMV seropositive and was one of the 289 seropositive cohort members. Each donor provided a peripheral blood sample, and peripheral blood mononuclear cells were used for TCR beta sequencing. The Qiagen DNeasy Blood Extraction Kit was used to extract genomic DNA from the blood cell samples. The rearrangement joined TRBV11-3 to TRBJ1-1, with TRBD1 matching 7 junction bases. The clonotype comes from a man in his fifties in good health and CMV-seropositive. Sequenced: PBMCs. The DNA reads TGTGCCAGCAGCCGACAGGGTGGGGACACTGAAGCTTTCTTT. It is translated as CASSRQGGDTEAFF.